The table lists the clone carrying this T cell receptor beta chain with a count of one. These data originate in a study of control samples from healthy donors and cancer patients. Method: immunoSEQ multiplex PCR; TCRdb's copy keeps in-frame clones and lacks some. In the table there are tens of thousands of clones, roughly 94% of which are singletons. The sequence came from a man aged 30 to 45 in good health. Sequencing was performed on blood.

DNA of the CDR3: TGTGCCAGCAGCCGGACCGAGGAGGGCTACACCTTC. Translating it yields CASSRTEEGYTF. The chain employs TRBV7-9 and TRBJ1-2; D is undetermined. Germline-derived CDR1 and CDR2 are SEHNR and FQNEAQ (reference sequence). The CDR3 consists of 12 residues. Trimming took 5 bases from V and 8 from J, leaving 12 bases between them.